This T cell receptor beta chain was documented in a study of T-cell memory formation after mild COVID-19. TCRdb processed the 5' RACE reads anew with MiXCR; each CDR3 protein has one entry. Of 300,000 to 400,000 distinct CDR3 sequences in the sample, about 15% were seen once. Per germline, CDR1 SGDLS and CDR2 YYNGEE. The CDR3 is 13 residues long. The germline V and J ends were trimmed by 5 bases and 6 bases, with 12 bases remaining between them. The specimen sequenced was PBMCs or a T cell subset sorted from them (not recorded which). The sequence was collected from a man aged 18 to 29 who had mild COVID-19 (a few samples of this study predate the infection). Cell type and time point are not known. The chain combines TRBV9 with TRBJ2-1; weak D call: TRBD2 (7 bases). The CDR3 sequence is CASSRRGGNEQFF. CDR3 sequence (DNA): TGTGCCAGCAGTCGAAGGGGGGGCAATGAGCAGTTCTTC.